The present T cell receptor (beta chain) was sequenced within a study of Graves' ophthalmopathy and Graves' hyperthyroidism. This clonotype was observed at least ten times. RNA served as the template for amplifying TCR beta CDR3 regions. Investigators did first-round RT-PCR with HTBI primers, then second-round multiplex PCR. TCRdb re-called the multiplex PCR reads with MiXCR, one entry per CDR3 protein. In the table there are roughly 160,000 distinct CDR3 sequences, over 35% of which are singletons. Germline V gene lookup returns CDR1 MNHEY and CDR2 SVGAGI. CDR3 length: 15 amino acids. J gave up 4 bases and V 3 bases, and 4 bases lay outside the gene matches.

The clonotype was recovered from a woman aged 40-49 years with Graves' ophthalmopathy. Sequencing was performed on peripheral blood. The chain carries TRBV6-5 and TRBJ1-5; TRBD1 aligns across 9 bases. The chain's CDR3 is CASSYGQGTNQPQHF. In DNA form, the CDR3 reads TGTGCCAGCAGTTATGGACAGGGGACAAATCAGCCCCAGCATTTT.